What follows are 27 T cell receptor beta chains derived from one specimen sequenced in a study of cytomegalovirus exposure and HLA in healthy donors. The PCR used 60 Vbeta and 13 Jbeta primers. Sequenced by immunoSEQ multiplex PCR; TCRdb stores in-frame clones only, minus some. This sample has just over 150,000 clones, with about 79% found just once. The sequenced sample was PBMCs. These receptors were collected from a man aged 50-59 years in good health and CMV-seropositive.

The chain uses TRBV10-2 and TRBJ1-1; D is unclear. The CDR3 has 11 residues. V shed 3 bases and J shed 4 bases, with 3 bases lying between them. CDR1 is WSHSY and CDR2 is SAAADI in the germline V gene. CDR3 bases: TGCGCCAGCAGTGATCTCACTGAAGCTTTCTTT. Protein: CASSDLTEAFF.

This chain uses TRBV5-6 with TRBJ1-1; D is unresolved. V lost 3 bases and J lost 4, with 7 bases in between. CDR1 SGHDT and CDR2 YYEEEE come from the germline V gene. This CDR3 has 12 amino acids. The CDR3: CASSSVSTEAFF. CDR3 nucleotide sequence: TGTGCCAGCAGCTCGGTGAGCACTGAAGCTTTCTTT.

This chain connects TRBV4-2 to TRBJ1-6; no clear D. The germline CDR1 and CDR2 sequences are LGHNA and YNFKEQ. Between the trimmed V and J ends, which lost 6 bases and 0 bases, there was a span of 9 bases. The CDR3 totals 15 residues. In nucleotides, the CDR3 is TGTGCCAGCAGGCTAGGGAGCTCCTATAATTCACCCCTCCACTTT. Translated, it gives CASRLGSSYNSPLHF.

The chain uses TRBV5-1 and TRBJ2-1; weak D call: TRBD2 (6 bases). V shed 0 bases and J shed 0 bases, with 13 bases lying between them. The CDR3 covers 17 residues. Germline values: CDR1 SGHRS, CDR2 YFSETQ. CDR3 bases: TGCGCCAGCAGCTTGGCCGGGAGCGCCAGCTCCTACAATGAGCAGTTCTTC. This translates into CASSLAGSASSYNEQFF. Together with reference TRBV5-1 and TRBJ2-1, the CDR3 gives the full variable domain: KAGVTQTPRYLIKTRGQQVTLSCSPISGHRSVSWYQQTPGQGLQFLFEYFSETQRNKGNFPGRFSGRQFSNSRSEMNVSTLELGDSALYLCASSLAGSASSYNEQFFGPGTRLTVL.

This clone was seen more than once but under ten times. This chain connects TRBV11-2 to TRBJ2-5; D may be TRBD2 (5 bases). CDR3 length: 14 amino acids. Deletions cut 3 bases from V and 3 bases from J, with 11 bases between. Germline V gives CDR1 SGHAT, CDR2 FQNNGV. CDR3 nucleotide sequence: TGTGCCAGCAGCTTCCGTAGCGCTAAAGAGACCCAGTACTTC. Residues: CASSFRSAKETQYF.

The genes are TRBV7-8 and TRBJ2-3, with 9 nucleotides matching TRBD1. V lost 4 bases to trimming and J lost 6 bases; unmatched junction nucleotides: 8. The CDR3 is 15 residues long. Germline V CDR1 and CDR2: SGHVS, FQNEAQ. The CDR3, as DNA: TGTGCCAGCAGCTGGACAGGGGCCCGGTCGGATACGCAGTATTTT. Residues: CASSWTGARSDTQYF. The complete variable domain, with remaining parts taken from reference TRBV7-8 and TRBJ2-3, reads GAGVSQSPRYKVAKRGQDVALRCDPISGHVSLFWYQQALGQGPEFLTYFQNEAQLDKSGLPSDRFFAERPEGSVSTLKIQRTQQEDSAVYLCASSWTGARSDTQYFGPGTRLTVL.

The rearrangement links TRBV13 to TRBJ1-3, with D possibly TRBD1 on 6 matching bases. Germline CDR1 PRHDT, CDR2 FYEKMQ (reference sequence). V dropped 4 bases and J dropped 0 bases, with 13 bases sitting between them. There are 16 residues in the CDR3. DNA for the CDR3: TGTGCCAGCAGCTCCGGGGGGCCGAACTCTGGAAACACCATATATTTT. Translating it yields CASSSGGPNSGNTIYF.

The V call is TRBV19, the J call TRBJ1-3; no reliable D call. This CDR3 has 16 residues. V gave up 3 bases and J gave up 0 bases, with 12 bases separating them. The germline V gene encodes CDR1 LNHDA and CDR2 SQIVND (reference sequence). The CDR3 bases are TGTGCCAGTAGTATTTTGGGAGTGAGCTCTGGAAACACCATATATTTT. This codes for CASSILGVSSGNTIYF.

The chain uses TRBV11-3 and TRBJ2-2, with D perhaps matching TRBD2 (5 bases). Trimming cost V 5 bases and J 6 bases, with 19 bases left between them. This CDR3 region has 16 residues. Germline assignment: CDR1 SGHNT and CDR2 YENEEA. The CDR3 DNA sequence: TGTGCCAGCAGCCCCCGGGGTAGCCCGGCGGCCGGGGAGCTGTTTTTT. Translated: CASSPRGSPAAGELFF.

The V call is TRBV2, the J call TRBJ1-1; possibly TRBD1 for D (6 bases). Germline V gene data show CDR1 as SNHLY and CDR2 as FYNNEI. This CDR3 is 17 amino acids long. V was cut by 6 bases and J by 4 bases, with 24 bases left in between. CDR3 DNA: TGTGCCAGCAGCCCTCCTATTTCTCAGGGGAAAGGCACTGAAGCTTTCTTT. It translates to CASSPPISQGKGTEAFF.

The V gene is TRBV15, the J gene TRBJ2-7, with D possibly TRBD1 on 5 matching bases. Trimming stripped 6 bases from V and 0 bases from J, with 9 bases between. Germline assignment: CDR1 LNHNV and CDR2 YYDKDF (reference sequence). The CDR3 totals 13 residues. Here the CDR3 reads CATRDIYSYEQYF. The CDR3 DNA is TGTGCCACCAGGGACATCTACTCCTACGAGCAGTACTTC. The full variable domain, rest sourced from reference TRBV15 and TRBJ2-7, is DAMVIQNPRYQVTQFGKPVTLSCSQTLNHNVMYWYQQKSSQAPKLLFHYYDKDFNNEADTPDNFQSRRPNTSFCFLDIRSPGLGDTAMYLCATRDIYSYEQYFGPGTRLTVT.

This clone occurred a few times. This sample includes further DNA sequences coding for the same CDR3. V is TRBV7-3 and J is TRBJ2-5; 9 bases map to TRBD2. The CDR3 runs to 14 residues. V shed 3 bases and J 4 bases; nucleotides not matched to a gene: 3. Germline assignment: CDR1 SGHTA and CDR2 FQGTGA. The CDR3 DNA follows: TGTGCCAGCAGCTTCAGTAGCGGGGGAGAGACCCAGTACTTC. Translated: CASSFSSGGETQYF.

This chain joins TRBV6-5 and TRBJ2-3, with D possibly matching TRBD2 (6 bases). The CDR3 runs to 14 residues. The V gene lost 0 bases and the J gene lost 6 bases, with 10 bases spanning the gap. Germline CDR1 is MNHEY and CDR2 is SVGAGI. CDR3 sequence (DNA): TGTGCCAGCAGTTACTCGGAGGGATCCGATACGCAGTATTTT. It is translated as CASSYSEGSDTQYF.

The chain carries TRBV7-2 and TRBJ1-2; a weak D match, TRBD1 (6 bases). This CDR3 comprises 12 residues. Per the germline V gene, CDR1 is SGHTA and CDR2 is FQGNSA. V was cut by 2 bases and J by 10 bases, with 11 bases left in between. As DNA, the CDR3 is TGTGCCAGCAGCTTACGGGGGGGGGCCTACACCTTC. Translated, it gives CASSLRGGAYTF.

This rearrangement joins TRBV7-9 to TRBJ2-7, with TRBD1 matching 7 bases. V was clipped by 5 bases and J by 1 base; unmatched bases: 5. The germline V gene has CDR1 SEHNR and CDR2 FQNEAQ (reference sequence). The CDR3 extends over 14 amino acids. The CDR3 here is CASSPKDRSYEQYF. The CDR3 DNA reads TGTGCCAGCAGCCCCAAGGACAGGTCCTACGAGCAGTACTTC.

CDR3 bases: TGTGCCAGCAGTGACGGGACAGCGGTCGAGCAGTTCTTC. Amino acid sequence: CASSDGTAVEQFF. The genes are TRBV6-4 and TRBJ2-1; 7 bases align to TRBD1. The V gene's germline CDR1 is MRHNA and CDR2 SNTAGT. Unmatched junction bases numbered 5, after V lost 2 bases and J lost 10 bases. This CDR3 is 13 amino acids long.

The gene calls are TRBV19 and TRBJ1-6, with 10 bases lining up with TRBD1. Germline CDR1 is LNHDA and CDR2 is SQIVND (reference sequence). The CDR3 has 16 residues. Trimming removed 5 bases from V and 3 bases from J; junction bases left unmatched: 4. The chain's CDR3 is CASSPRDRGYNSPLHF. CDR3 DNA: TGTGCCAGTAGTCCCCGGGACAGGGGCTATAATTCACCCCTCCACTTT.

The chain recombines TRBV7-8 with TRBJ1-5; TRBD1 matches 7 bases. This CDR3 has 16 amino acids. The V gene's germline CDR1 is SGHVS and CDR2 FQNEAQ. V was clipped by 1 base and J by 7 bases; unmatched bases: 10. The CDR3 here is CASSLVGRGVRQPQHF. In DNA form, the CDR3 reads TGTGCCAGCAGCTTAGTGGGCAGGGGGGTCAGACAGCCCCAGCATTTT.

This clone showed up just a few times. This chain uses TRBV27 with TRBJ2-5; a possible D gene is TRBD2 (6 bases). CDR3 length equals 13 residues. V was pared by 2 bases and J by 5 bases, with 9 bases between. Germline V gene lookup returns CDR1 MNHEY and CDR2 SMNVEV (reference sequence). The CDR3 spells CASSLRGLETQYF. The DNA for the CDR3 is TGTGCCAGCAGTTTACGGGGGTTGGAGACCCAGTACTTC.

The chain links TRBV5-1 to TRBJ2-5; D might be TRBD2 (5 bases). V was pared by 4 bases and J by 0 bases, with 13 bases between. CDR3 length equals 15 residues. Germline V gene sequence: CDR1 SGHRS, CDR2 YFSETQ. The CDR3 sequence is CASSPGSRYQETQYF. The DNA for the CDR3 is TGCGCCAGCAGCCCGGGAAGCAGGTACCAAGAGACCCAGTACTTC.

The CDR3 DNA reads as TGTGCCAGTAGTTCCCGAGGCTCACCCCTCCACTTT. Protein sequence: CASSSRGSPLHF. The chain carries TRBV19 and TRBJ1-6; D unclear. Trimming took off 5 bases at V and 10 bases at J, with 9 bases between the two ends. The CDR3 is 12 residues long. Looked up from germline, CDR1 is LNHDA and CDR2 is SQIVND (reference sequence).

This clone was seen just once. The CDR3 here is CASSQLGQGAHYGYTF. The CDR3 nucleotides are TGCGCCAGCAGCCAATTGGGACAGGGGGCGCACTATGGCTACACCTTC. The chain has TRBV4-1 and TRBJ1-2; 12 nucleotides align to TRBD1. The CDR3 is 16 residues long. J lost 3 bases, V lost 2 bases, and 4 bases had no gene match. The germline V gene encodes CDR1 MGHRA and CDR2 YSYEKL.

This clone has just one count. The genes are TRBV6-5 and TRBJ2-1; TRBD2 matches at 9 bases. V shed 7 bases and J 6 bases; nucleotides not matched to a gene: 4. Germline-derived CDR1 and CDR2 are MNHEY and SVGAGI. This CDR3 contains 13 residues. DNA of the CDR3: TGTGCCAGCAACGGCGGGGGGGTCAATGAGCAGTTCTTC. Encoded protein: CASNGGGVNEQFF.

The chain recombines TRBV6-6 with TRBJ1-1, with D unresolved. The CDR3 extends over 15 amino acids. CDR1 is MNHNY and CDR2 is SVGAGI in the germline V gene (reference sequence). V gave up 0 bases and J gave up 7 bases, with 15 bases separating them. CDR3 bases: TGTGCCAGCAGTTACTCGAGGACCCGGGGAGGTGAAGCTTTCTTT. Its protein product is CASSYSRTRGGEAFF.

This clone was seen a single time. The chain links TRBV7-8 to TRBJ2-2, with TRBD2 matching over 10 bases. Trimming at V came to 4 bases and at J to 0 bases, leaving 5 bases not matched to a gene. Germline V gives CDR1 SGHVS, CDR2 FQNEAQ. The CDR3 totals 17 residues. The chain's CDR3 is CASSSTLAGANTGELFF. The CDR3 bases are TGTGCCAGCAGCTCAACCCTAGCGGGAGCGAACACCGGGGAGCTGTTTTTT.

The V gene is TRBV6-5, the J gene TRBJ1-1; no clear D. The CDR3 consists of 13 residues. With 2 bases removed from V and 7 bases from J, the gap between germline ends came to 11 bases. CDR1 and CDR2 from the germline V gene are MNHEY and SVGAGI. CDR3 residues: CASSYDGRSEAFF. The CDR3 DNA reads TGTGCCAGCAGTTACGATGGCAGAAGTGAAGCTTTCTTT.

DNA of the CDR3: TGTGCCAGCAGCTTAGTTAGCTATGGCTACACCTTC. Amino acid sequence: CASSLVSYGYTF. This chain connects TRBV7-9 to TRBJ1-2; D is unresolved. This CDR3 is built from 12 residues. With 1 base removed from V and 4 bases from J, the gap between germline ends came to 4 bases. CDR1 SEHNR and CDR2 FQNEAQ come from the germline V gene (reference sequence).